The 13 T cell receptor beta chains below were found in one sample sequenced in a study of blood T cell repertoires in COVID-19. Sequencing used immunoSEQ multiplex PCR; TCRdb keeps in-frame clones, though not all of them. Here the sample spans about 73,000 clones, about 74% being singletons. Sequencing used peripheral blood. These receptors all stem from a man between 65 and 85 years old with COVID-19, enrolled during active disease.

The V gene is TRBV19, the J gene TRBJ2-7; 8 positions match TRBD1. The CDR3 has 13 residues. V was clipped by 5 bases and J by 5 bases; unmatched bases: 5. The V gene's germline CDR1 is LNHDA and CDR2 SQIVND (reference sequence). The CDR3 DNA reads TGTGCCAGTAGTGCCTCAGGGGGCGACGAGCAGTACTTC. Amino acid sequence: CASSASGGDEQYF.

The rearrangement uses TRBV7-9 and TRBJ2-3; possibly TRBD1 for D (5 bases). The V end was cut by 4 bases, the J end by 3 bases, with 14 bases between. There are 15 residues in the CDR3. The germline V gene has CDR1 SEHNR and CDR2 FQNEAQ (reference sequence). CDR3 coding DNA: TGTGCCAGCAGCTCAGGGTTCCTAGAGACAGATACGCAGTATTTT. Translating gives CASSSGFLETDTQYF. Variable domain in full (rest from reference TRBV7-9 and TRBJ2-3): DTGVSQNPRHKITKRGQNVTFRCDPISEHNRLYWYRQTLGQGPEFLTYFQNEAQLEKSRLLSDRFSAERPKGSFSTLEIQRTEQGDSAMYLCASSSGFLETDTQYFGPGTRLTVL.

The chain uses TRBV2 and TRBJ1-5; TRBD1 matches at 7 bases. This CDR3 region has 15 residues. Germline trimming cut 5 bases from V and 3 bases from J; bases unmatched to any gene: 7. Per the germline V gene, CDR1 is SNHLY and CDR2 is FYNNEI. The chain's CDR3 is CASSQTGSINQPQHF. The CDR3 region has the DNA TGTGCCAGCAGTCAGACAGGGTCGATCAATCAGCCCCAGCATTTT. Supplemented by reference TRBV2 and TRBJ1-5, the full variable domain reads EPEVTQTPSHQVTQMGQEVILRCVPISNHLYFYWYRQILGQKVEFLVSFYNNEISEKSEIFDDQFSVERPDGSNFTLKIRSTKLEDSAMYFCASSQTGSINQPQHFGDGTRLSIL.

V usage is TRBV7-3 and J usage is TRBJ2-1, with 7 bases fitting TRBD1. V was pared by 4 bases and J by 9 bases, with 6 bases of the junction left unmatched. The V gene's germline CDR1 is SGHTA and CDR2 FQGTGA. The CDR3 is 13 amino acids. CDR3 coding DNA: TGTGCCAGCAGCTCCAGGGGGAACGGTGAGCAGTTCTTC. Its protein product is CASSSRGNGEQFF.

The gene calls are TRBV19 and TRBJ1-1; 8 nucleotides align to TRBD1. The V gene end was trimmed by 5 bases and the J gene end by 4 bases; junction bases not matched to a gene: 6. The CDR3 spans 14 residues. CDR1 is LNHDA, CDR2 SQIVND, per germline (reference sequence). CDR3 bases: TGTGCCAGTAGTGGACAGGGACGGATCACTGAAGCTTTCTTT. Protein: CASSGQGRITEAFF.

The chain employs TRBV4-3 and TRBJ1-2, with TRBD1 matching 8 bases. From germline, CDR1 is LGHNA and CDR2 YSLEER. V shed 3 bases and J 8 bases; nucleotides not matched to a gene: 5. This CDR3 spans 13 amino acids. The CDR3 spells CASSQQGAWGYTF. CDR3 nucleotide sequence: TGCGCCAGCAGCCAGCAGGGGGCTTGGGGCTACACCTTC.

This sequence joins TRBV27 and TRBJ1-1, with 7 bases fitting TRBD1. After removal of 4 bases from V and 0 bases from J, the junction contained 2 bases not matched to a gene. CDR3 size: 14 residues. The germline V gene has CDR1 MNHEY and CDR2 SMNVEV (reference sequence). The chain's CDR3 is CASSSGTVNTEAFF. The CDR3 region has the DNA TGTGCCAGCAGTTCCGGGACAGTGAACACTGAAGCTTTCTTT.

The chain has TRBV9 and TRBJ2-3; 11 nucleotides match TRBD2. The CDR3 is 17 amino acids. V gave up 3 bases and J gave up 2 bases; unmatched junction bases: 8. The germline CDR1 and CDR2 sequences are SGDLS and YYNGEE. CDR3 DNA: TGTGCCAGCAGCGCGATGAGGACTAGCGGGTCCACAGATACGCAGTATTTT. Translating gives CASSAMRTSGSTDTQYF. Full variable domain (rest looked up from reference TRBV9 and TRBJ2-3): DSGVTQTPKHLITATGQRVTLRCSPRSGDLSVYWYQQSLDQGLQFLIQYYNGEERAKGNILERFSAQQFPDLHSELNLSSLELGDSALYFCASSAMRTSGSTDTQYFGPGTRLTVL.

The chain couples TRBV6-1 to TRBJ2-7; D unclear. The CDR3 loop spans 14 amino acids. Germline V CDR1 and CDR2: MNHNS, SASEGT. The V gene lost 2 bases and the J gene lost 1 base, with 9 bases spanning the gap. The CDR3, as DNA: TGTGCCAGCAGTGAATGGGCAGGATCCTACGAGCAGTACTTC. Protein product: CASSEWAGSYEQYF.

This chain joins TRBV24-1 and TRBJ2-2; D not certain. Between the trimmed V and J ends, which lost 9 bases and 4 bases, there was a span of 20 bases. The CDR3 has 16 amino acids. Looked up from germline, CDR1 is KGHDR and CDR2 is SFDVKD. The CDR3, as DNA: TGTGCCACCTTAGGCCCCGGGTCGTCGGGCACCGGGGAGCTGTTTTTT. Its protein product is CATLGPGSSGTGELFF.

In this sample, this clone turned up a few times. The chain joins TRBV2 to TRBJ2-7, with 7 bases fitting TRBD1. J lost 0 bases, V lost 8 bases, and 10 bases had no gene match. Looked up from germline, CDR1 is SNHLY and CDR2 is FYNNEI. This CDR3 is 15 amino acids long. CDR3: CASAIRQGYSYEQYF. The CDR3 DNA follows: TGTGCCAGCGCAATAAGACAGGGTTACTCCTACGAGCAGTACTTC.

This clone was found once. CDR3 sequence reads: CASSHLGQRNEKLFF. The DNA of the CDR3 is TGTGCCAGCAGCCACCTAGGACAGCGTAATGAAAAACTGTTTTTT. The rearrangement uses TRBV4-2 and TRBJ1-4; tentative D call: TRBD1 (6 bases). CDR3 length: 15 amino acids. Germline V gene sequence: CDR1 LGHNA, CDR2 YNFKEQ. V dropped 3 bases and J dropped 4 bases, with 12 bases sitting between them.

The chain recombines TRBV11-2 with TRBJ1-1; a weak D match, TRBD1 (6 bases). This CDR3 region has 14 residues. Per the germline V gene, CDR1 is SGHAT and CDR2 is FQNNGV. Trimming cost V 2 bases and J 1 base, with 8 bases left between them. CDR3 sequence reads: CASSLRTENTEAFF. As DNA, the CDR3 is TGTGCCAGCAGCTTAAGGACAGAGAACACTGAAGCTTTCTTT.